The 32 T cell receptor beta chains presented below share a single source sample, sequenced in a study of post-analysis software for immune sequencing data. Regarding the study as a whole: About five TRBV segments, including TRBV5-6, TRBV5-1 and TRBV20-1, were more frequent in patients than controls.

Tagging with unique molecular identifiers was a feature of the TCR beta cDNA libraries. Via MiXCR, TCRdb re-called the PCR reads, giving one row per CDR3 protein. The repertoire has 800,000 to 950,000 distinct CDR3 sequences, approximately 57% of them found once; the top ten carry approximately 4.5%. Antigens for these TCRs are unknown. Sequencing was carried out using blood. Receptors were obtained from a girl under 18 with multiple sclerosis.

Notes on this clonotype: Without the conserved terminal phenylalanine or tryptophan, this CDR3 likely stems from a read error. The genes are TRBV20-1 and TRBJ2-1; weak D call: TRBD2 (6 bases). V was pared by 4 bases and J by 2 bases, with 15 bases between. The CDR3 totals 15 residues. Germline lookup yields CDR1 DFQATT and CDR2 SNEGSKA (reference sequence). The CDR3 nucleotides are TGCAGTGCTATCTCTAGCGATCCCACCTACAATGAGCAGTTCTCC. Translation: CSAISSDPTYNEQFS.

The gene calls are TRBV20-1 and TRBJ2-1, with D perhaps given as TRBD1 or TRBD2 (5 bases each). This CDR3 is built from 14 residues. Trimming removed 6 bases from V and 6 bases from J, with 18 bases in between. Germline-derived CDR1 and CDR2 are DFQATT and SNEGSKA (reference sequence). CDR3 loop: CSATGTWGTNEQFF. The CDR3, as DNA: TGCAGTGCGACCGGGACCTGGGGGACCAATGAGCAGTTCTTC.

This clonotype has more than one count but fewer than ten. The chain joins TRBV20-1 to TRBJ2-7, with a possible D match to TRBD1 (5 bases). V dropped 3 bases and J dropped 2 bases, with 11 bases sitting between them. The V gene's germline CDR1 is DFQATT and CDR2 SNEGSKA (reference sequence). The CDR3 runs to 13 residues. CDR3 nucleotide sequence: TGCAGTGCTAGGGGGCTGCTGGCCTACGAGCAGTACTTC. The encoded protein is CSARGLLAYEQYF.

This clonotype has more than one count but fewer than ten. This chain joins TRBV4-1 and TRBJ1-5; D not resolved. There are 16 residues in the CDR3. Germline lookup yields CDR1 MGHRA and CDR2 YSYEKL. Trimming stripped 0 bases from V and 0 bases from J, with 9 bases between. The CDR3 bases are TGCGCCAGCAGCCAAGATGCAGGAAATAGCAATCAGCCCCAGCATTTT. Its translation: CASSQDAGNSNQPQHF.

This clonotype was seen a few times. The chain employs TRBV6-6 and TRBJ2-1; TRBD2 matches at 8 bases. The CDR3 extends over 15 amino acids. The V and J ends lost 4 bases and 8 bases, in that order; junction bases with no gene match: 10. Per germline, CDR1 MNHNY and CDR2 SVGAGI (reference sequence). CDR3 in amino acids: CASSSRGLAGDEQFF. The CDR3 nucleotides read TGTGCCAGCAGTTCAAGAGGGCTAGCGGGCGATGAGCAGTTCTTC.

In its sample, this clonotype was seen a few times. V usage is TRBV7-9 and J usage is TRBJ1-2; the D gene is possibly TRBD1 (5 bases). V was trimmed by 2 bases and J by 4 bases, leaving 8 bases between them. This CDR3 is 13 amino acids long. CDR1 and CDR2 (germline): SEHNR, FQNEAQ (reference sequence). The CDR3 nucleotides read TGTGCCAGCAGCTTAAAGGGGTCCTATGGCTACACCTTC. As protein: CASSLKGSYGYTF.

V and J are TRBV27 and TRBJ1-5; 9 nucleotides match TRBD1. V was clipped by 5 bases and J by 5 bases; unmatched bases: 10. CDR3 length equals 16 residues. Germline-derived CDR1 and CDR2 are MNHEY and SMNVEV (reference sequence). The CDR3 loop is CASSPQQGATHQPQHF. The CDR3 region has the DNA TGTGCCAGCAGTCCACAACAGGGGGCGACCCATCAGCCCCAGCATTTT.

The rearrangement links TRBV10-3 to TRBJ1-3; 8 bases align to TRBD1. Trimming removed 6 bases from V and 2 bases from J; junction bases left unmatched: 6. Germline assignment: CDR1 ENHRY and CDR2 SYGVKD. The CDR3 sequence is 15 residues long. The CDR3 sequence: CAIRDTGGAGNTIYF. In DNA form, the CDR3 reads TGTGCCATCAGAGATACAGGGGGGGCTGGAAACACCATATATTTT.

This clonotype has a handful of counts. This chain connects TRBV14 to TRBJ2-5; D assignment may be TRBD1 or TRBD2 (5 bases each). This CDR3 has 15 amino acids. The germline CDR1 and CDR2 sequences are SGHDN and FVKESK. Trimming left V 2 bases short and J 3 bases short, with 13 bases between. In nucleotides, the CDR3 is TGTGCCAGCAGCCAATATAGACGGGACGAAGAGACCCAGTACTTC. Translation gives CASSQYRRDEETQYF. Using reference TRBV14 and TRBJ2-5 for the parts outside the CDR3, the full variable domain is EAGVTQFPSHSVIEKGQTVTLRCDPISGHDNLYWYRRVMGKEIKFLLHFVKESKQDESGMPNNRFLAERTGGTYSTLKVQPAELEDSGVYFCASSQYRRDEETQYFGPGTRLLVL.

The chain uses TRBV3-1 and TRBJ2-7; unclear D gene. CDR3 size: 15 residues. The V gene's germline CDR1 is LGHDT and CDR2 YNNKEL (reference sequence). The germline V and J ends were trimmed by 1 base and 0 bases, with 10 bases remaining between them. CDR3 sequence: CASSQGIYPSYEQYF. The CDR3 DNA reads TGTGCCAGCAGCCAAGGGATCTACCCCTCCTACGAGCAGTACTTC.

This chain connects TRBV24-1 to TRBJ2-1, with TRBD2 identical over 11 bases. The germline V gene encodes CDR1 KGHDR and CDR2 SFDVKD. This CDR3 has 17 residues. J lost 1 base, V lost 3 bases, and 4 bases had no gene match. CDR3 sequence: CATSDGTSGISYNEQFF. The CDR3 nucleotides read TGTGCCACCAGTGATGGGACTAGCGGTATTTCCTACAATGAGCAGTTCTTC.

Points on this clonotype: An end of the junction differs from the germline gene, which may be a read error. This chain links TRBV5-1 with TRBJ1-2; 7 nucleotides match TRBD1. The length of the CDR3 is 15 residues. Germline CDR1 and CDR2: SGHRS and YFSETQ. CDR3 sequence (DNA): TGCGCCAGCAGCTCTCAGGGGGACAGCCTCTATGGCTGCACCTTC. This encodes CASSSQGDSLYGCTF.

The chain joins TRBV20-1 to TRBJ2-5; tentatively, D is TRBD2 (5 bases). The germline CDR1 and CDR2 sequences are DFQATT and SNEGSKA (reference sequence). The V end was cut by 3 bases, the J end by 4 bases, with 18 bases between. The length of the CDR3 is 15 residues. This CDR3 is CSARLRPPAGETQYF. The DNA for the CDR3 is TGCAGTGCTAGGCTTCGGCCTCCCGCGGGAGAGACCCAGTACTTC.

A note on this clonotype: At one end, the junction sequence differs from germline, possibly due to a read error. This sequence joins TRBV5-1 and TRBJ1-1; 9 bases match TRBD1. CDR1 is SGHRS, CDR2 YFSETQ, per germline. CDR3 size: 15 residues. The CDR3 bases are TGCACCAGCAGCACCCGGGGGACAGGGCACACTGAAGCTTTCTTT. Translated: CTSSTRGTGHTEAFF. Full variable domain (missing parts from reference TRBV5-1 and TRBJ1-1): KAGVTQTPRYLIKTRGQQVTLSCSPISGHRSVSWYQQTPGQGLQFLFEYFSETQRNKGNFPGRFSGRQFSNSRSEMNVSTLELGDSALYLCTSSTRGTGHTEAFFGQGTRLTVV.

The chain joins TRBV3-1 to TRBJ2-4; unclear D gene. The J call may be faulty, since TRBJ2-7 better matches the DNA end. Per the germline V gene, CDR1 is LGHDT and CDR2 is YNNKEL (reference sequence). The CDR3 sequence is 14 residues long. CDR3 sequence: CASSSHPLTYEQYF. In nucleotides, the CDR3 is TGTGCCAGCAGCTCCCACCCCCTAACCTACGAGCAGTACTTC.

The CDR3 sequence: CASWREGKTQYF. As DNA, the CDR3 is TGTGCCAGCTGGCGGGAGGGGAAGACCCAGTACTTC. This rearrangement joins TRBV7-8 to TRBJ2-5; TRBD2 matches 9 bases. Losses at the gene ends were 8 bases for V and 6 bases for J; bases not matched to a gene: 4. The CDR3 is 12 amino acids. Germline V gene data show CDR1 as SGHVS and CDR2 as FQNEAQ.

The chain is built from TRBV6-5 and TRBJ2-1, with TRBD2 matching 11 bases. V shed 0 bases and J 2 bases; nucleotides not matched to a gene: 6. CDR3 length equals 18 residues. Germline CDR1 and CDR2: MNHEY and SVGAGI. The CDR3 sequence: CASSYSTSGAYTYNEQFF. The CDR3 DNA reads TGTGCCAGCAGTTACTCGACTAGCGGGGCTTATACCTACAATGAGCAGTTCTTC.

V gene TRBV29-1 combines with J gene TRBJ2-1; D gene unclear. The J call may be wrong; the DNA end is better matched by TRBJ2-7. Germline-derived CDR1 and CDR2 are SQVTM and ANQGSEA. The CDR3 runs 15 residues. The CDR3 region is CSVEDRSVSYNEQYF. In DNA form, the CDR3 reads TGCAGCGTTGAAGATCGTTCGGTTTCCTACAATGAGCAGTACTTC.

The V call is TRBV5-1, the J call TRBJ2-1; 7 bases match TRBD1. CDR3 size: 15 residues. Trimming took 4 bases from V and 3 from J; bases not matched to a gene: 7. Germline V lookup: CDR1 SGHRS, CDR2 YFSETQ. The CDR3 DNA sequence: TGCGCCAGCAGCCCCCAGGGGGAAGGCTACAATGAGCAGTTCTTC. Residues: CASSPQGEGYNEQFF.

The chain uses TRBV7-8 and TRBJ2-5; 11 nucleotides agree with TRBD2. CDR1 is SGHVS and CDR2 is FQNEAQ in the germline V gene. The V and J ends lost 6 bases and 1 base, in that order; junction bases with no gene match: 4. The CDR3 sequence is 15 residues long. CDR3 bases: TGTGCCAGCAGTCCCCTAGCGGGGGGCCAAGAGACCCAGTACTTC. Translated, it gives CASSPLAGGQETQYF.

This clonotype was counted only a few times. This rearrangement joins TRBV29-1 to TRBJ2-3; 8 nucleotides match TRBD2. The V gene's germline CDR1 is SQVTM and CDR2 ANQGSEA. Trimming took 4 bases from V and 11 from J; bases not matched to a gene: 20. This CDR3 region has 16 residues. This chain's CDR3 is CSVGPLASGSFSEQYF. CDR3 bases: TGCAGCGTTGGACCTCTGGCCAGCGGGAGCTTCAGTGAGCAGTATTTT.

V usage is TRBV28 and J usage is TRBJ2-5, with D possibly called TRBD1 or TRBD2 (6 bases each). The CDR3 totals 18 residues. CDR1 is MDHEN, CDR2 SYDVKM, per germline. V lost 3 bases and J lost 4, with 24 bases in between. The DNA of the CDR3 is TGTGCCAGCAGTTTTGGGGGGCCTACGTTCGGCGGTCCAGAGACCCAGTACTTC. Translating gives CASSFGGPTFGGPETQYF.

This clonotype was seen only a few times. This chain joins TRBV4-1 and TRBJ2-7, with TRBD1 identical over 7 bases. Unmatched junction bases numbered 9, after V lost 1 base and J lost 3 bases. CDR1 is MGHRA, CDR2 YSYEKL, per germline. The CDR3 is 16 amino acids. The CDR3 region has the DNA TGCGCCAGCAGCCAAGGAGGCTGGACAGGAGACTACGAGCAGTACTTC. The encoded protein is CASSQGGWTGDYEQYF.

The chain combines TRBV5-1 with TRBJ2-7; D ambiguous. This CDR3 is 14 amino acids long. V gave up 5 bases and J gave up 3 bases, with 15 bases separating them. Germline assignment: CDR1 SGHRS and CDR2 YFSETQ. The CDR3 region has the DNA TGCGCCAGCAGGCGAGGAACAGACCACTACGAGCAGTACTTC. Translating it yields CASRRGTDHYEQYF.

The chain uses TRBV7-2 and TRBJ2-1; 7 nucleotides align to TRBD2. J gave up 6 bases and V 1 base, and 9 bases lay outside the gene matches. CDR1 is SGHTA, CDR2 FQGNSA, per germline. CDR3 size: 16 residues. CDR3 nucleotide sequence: TGTGCCAGCAGCTTAGGCAGTCTAGCGGAAGTCAATGAGCAGTTCTTC. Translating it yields CASSLGSLAEVNEQFF.

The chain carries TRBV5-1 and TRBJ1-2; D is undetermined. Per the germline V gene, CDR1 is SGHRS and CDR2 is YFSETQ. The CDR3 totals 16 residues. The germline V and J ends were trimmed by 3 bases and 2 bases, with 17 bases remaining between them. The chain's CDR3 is CASSYRTAGGNYGYTF. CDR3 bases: TGCGCCAGCAGCTACCGTACAGCGGGCGGGAACTATGGCTACACCTTC. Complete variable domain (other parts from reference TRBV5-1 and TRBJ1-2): KAGVTQTPRYLIKTRGQQVTLSCSPISGHRSVSWYQQTPGQGLQFLFEYFSETQRNKGNFPGRFSGRQFSNSRSEMNVSTLELGDSALYLCASSYRTAGGNYGYTFGSGTRLTVV.

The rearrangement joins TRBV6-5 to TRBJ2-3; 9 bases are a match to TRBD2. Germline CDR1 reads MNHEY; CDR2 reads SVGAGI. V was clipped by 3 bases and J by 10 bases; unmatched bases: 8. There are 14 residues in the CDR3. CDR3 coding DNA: TGTGCCAGCAGTTATCAGCGGGGGGCCTCCCCGCAGTATTTT. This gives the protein CASSYQRGASPQYF.

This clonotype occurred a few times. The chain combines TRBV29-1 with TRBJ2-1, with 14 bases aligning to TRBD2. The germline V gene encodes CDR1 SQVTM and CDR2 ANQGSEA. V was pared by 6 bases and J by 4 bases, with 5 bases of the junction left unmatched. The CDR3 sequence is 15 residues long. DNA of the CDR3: TGCAGCGTCGAGACTAGCGGGGGGGTATACAATGAGCAGTTCTTC. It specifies CSVETSGGVYNEQFF.

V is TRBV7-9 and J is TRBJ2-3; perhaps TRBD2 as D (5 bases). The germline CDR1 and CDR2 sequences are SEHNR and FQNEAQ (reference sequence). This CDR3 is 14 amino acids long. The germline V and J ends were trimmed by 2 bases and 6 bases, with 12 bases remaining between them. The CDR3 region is CASSLNERGDTQYF. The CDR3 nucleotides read TGTGCCAGCAGCTTAAACGAGCGCGGGGATACGCAGTATTTT.

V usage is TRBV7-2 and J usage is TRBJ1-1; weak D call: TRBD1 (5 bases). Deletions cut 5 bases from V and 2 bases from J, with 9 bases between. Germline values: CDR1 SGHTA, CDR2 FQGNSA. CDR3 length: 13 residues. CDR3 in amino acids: CASSRDPNTEAFF. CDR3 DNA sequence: TGTGCCAGCAGCCGGGACCCAAACACTGAAGCTTTCTTT.

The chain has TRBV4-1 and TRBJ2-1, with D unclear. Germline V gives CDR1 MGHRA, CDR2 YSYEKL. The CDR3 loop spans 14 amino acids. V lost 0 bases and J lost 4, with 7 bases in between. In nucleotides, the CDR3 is TGCGCCAGCAGCCAAGAACAATCATACAATGAGCAGTTCTTC. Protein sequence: CASSQEQSYNEQFF.

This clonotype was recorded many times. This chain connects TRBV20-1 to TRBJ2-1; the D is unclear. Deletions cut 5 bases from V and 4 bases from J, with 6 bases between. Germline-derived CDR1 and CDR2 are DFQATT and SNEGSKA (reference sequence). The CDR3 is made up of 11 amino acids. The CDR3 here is CSASRYNEQFF. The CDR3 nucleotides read TGCAGTGCTTCGCGTTACAATGAGCAGTTCTTC.